This TCR beta chain appears in the sequencing data of a study of blood T cell repertoires in COVID-19. How the authors handled the data: For nucleated cells, counts were estimated from reference gene primer amplification. Repertoires were generated with immunoSEQ multiplex PCR, while TCRdb's copy carries only in-frame clones and drops some. The DNA was the basis for D and trimming; V, J and clone size are from that table. The repertoire includes about 200,000 clones, 88% of them detected once, and about 4.2% sits in the top ten. As regards this clone: This same CDR3 is encoded by further DNA sequences in the sample.

The CDR3 extends over 15 amino acids. CDR1 is KGHSH, CDR2 LQKENI, per germline. The V segment lost 3 bases and the J segment 2 bases; nucleotides outside the gene matches: 1. The sequence came from a human donor in a cohort sampled during active COVID-19. Sequences were obtained from peripheral blood. The chain couples TRBV18 to TRBJ2-7; 13 bases match TRBD2. CDR3 sequence: CASSPGTSGTYEQYF. In DNA form, the CDR3 reads TGTGCCAGCTCACCGGGGACTAGCGGGACCTACGAGCAGTACTTC.